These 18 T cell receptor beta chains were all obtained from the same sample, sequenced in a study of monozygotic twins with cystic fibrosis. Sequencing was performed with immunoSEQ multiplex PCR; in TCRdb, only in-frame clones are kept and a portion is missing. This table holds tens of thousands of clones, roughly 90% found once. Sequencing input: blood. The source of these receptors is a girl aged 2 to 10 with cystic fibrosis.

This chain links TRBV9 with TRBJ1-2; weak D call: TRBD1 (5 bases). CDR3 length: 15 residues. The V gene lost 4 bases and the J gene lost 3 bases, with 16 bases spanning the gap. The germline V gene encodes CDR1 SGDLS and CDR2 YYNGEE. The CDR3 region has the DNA TGTGCCAGCAGCCCCCCCCTCTTGGGGGACTATGGCTACACCTTC. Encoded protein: CASSPPLLGDYGYTF.

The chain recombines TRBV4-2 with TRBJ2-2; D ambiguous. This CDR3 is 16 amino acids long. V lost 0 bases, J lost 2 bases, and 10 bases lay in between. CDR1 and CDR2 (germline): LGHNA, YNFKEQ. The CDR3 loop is CASSQDPGLNTGELFF. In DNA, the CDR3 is TGTGCCAGCAGCCAAGATCCAGGTCTTAACACCGGGGAGCTGTTTTTT.

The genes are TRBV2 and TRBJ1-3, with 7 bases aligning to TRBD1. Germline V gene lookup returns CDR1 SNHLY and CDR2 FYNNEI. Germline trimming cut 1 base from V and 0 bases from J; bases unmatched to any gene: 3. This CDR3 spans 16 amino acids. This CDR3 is CASSEGQGASGNTIYF. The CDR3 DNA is TGTGCCAGCAGTGAAGGACAGGGAGCCTCTGGAAACACCATATATTTT.

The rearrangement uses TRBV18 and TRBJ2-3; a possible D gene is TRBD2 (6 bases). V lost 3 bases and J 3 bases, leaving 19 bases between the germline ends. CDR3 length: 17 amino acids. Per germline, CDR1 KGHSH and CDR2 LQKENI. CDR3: CASSPGREMGGTDTQYF. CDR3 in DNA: TGTGCCAGCTCACCGGGCCGGGAAATGGGGGGAACAGATACGCAGTATTTT.

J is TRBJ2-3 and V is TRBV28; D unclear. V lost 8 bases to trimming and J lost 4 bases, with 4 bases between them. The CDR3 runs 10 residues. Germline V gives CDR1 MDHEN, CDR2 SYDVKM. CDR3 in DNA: TGTGCCAGCGGCGCAGATACGCAGTATTTT. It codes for CASGADTQYF.

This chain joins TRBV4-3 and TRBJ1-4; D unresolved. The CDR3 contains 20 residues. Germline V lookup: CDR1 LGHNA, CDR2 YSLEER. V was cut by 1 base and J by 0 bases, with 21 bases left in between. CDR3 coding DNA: TGCGCCAGCAGCCAAGCGGCCTTCAAGGGAATCCAAGCAACTAATGAAAAACTGTTTTTT. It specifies CASSQAAFKGIQATNEKLFF.

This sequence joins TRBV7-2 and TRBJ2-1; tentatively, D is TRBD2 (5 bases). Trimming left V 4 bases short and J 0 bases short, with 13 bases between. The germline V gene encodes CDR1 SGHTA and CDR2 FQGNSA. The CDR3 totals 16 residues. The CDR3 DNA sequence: TGTGCCAGCAGCTCGCAGGAGGTCCCCTCCTACAATGAGCAGTTCTTC. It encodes CASSSQEVPSYNEQFF.

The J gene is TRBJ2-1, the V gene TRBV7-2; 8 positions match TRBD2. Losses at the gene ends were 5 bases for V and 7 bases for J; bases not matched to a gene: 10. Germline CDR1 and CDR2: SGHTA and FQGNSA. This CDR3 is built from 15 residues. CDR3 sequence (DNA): TGTGCCAGCAGCACACCGGGAGGGCCCTCAAATGAGCAGTTCTTC. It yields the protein CASSTPGGPSNEQFF.

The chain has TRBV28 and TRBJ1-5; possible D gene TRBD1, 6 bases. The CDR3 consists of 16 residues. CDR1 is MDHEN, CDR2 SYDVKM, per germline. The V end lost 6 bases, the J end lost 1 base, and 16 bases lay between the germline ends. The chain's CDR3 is CASSYGQIKSNQPQHF. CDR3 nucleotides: TGTGCCAGCAGCTATGGACAGATAAAAAGCAATCAGCCCCAGCATTTT.

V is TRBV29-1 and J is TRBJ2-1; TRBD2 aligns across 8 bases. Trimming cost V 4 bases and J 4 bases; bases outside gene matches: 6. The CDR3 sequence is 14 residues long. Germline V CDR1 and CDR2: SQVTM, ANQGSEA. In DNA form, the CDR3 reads TGCAGCGTTGGAAGCGGGAGTGCGTACAATGAGCAGTTCTTC. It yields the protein CSVGSGSAYNEQFF.

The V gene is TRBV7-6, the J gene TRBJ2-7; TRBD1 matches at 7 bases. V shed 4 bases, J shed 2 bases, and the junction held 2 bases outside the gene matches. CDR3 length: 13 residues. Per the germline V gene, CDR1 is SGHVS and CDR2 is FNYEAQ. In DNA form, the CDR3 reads TGTGCCAGCAGCTCGGGACAGCCCTACGAGCAGTACTTC. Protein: CASSSGQPYEQYF.

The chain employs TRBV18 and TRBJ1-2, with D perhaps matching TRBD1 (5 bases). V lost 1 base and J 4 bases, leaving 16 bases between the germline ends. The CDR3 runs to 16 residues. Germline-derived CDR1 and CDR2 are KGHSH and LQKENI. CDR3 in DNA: TGTGCCAGCTCACCACTGGGGCAACCGGGGAGCTATGGCTACACCTTC. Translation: CASSPLGQPGSYGYTF.

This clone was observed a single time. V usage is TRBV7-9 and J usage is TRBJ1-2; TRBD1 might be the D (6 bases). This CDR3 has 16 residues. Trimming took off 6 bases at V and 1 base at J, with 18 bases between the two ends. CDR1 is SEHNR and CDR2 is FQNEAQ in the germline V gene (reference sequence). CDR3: CASREGVGSFNYGYTF. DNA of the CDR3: TGTGCCAGCAGAGAGGGGGTCGGGTCGTTTAACTATGGCTACACCTTC.

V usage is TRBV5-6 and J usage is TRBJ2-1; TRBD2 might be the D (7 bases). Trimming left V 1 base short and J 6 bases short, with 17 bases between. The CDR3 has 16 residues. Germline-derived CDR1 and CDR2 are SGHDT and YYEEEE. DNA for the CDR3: TGTGCCAGCAGCTTGAGTATCCGGGGGGCTTTCAATGAGCAGTTCTTC. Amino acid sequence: CASSLSIRGAFNEQFF.

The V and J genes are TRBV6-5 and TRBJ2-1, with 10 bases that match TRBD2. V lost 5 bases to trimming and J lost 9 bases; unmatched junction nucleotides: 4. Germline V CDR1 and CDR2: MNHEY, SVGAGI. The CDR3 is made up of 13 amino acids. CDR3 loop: CASSLAGAGEQFF. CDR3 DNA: TGTGCCAGCAGTCTAGCGGGAGCGGGTGAGCAGTTCTTC.

In DNA, the CDR3 is TGTGCCAGCAGCGCGAGCGGGGGGCCGGGGGATGAGCAGTTCTTC. The encoded protein is CASSASGGPGDEQFF. The V gene is TRBV6-4, the J gene TRBJ2-1; the match to TRBD2 covers 9 bases. The length of the CDR3 is 15 residues. CDR1 and CDR2 (germline): MRHNA, SNTAGT. Unmatched junction bases numbered 11, after V lost 6 bases and J lost 8 bases.

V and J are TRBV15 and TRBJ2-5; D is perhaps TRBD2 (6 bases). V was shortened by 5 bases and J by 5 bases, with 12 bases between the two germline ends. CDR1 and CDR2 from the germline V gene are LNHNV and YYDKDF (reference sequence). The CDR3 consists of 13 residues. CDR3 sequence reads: CATSVSGRETQYF. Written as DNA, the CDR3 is TGTGCCACCAGCGTCTCTGGGAGGGAGACCCAGTACTTC.

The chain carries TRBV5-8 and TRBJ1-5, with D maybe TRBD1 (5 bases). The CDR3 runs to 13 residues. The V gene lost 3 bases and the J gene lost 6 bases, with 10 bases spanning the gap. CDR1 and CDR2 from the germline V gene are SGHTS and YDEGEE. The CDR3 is CASSSREAQPQHF. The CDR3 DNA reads TGTGCCAGCAGCTCCAGGGAGGCTCAGCCCCAGCATTTT.